The TCR beta chain under discussion was sequenced for a study of technical replicates of blood from a handful of donors. This clone came up once. This CDR3 is 17 amino acids long. Germline V CDR1 and CDR2: SGHAT, FQNNGV. J gave up 3 bases and V 5 bases, and 14 bases lay outside the gene matches. Assay used: immunoSEQ multiplex PCR; TCRdb lists only in-frame clones, some missing. The table lists roughly 60,000 clones, nearly 90% of them singletons, with roughly 5% in the top ten. This chain links TRBV11-2 with TRBJ2-7; the match to TRBD1 covers 9 bases. Sequencing input: PBMCs. This sequence originates from a human donor in good health. Some clones in this sample may be carry-over from other donors' samples. As DNA, the CDR3 is TGTGCCAGCAGCAGGGACAGGGCCCGACTAGGGGACTACGAGCAGTACTTC. This translates into CASSRDRARLGDYEQYF.